The 30 T cell receptor beta chains below were found in one sample sequenced in a study of CD8+ T cells in alopecia areata. Reverse transcribed after extraction, RNA yielded cDNA as the sequencing template. Profiling relied on immunoSEQ multiplex PCR, and the TCRdb table lists in-frame clones only, not all of them. Of about 220,000 clones listed, roughly 56% were seen once; the top ten hold roughly 1.6%. Treatment defined: oral pan-JAK inhibitor, 5-10 mg twice daily. Material: CD4+ T cells sorted from blood, obtained at week 4, from a patient treated with tofacitinib. Receptors were obtained from a human donor with alopecia areata.

Here the CDR3 reads CSVAARAGQPQHF. The DNA of the CDR3 is TGCAGCGTAGCCGCCAGGGCGGGACAGCCCCAGCATTTT. The V and J genes are TRBV29-1 and TRBJ1-5; a possible D gene is TRBD1 (5 bases). The CDR3 runs 13 residues. V was pared by 6 bases and J by 7 bases, with 16 bases between. From germline, CDR1 is SQVTM and CDR2 ANQGSEA.

The chain couples TRBV27 to TRBJ2-5; maybe TRBD1 (5 bases). In germline, CDR1 is MNHEY, CDR2 SMNVEV (reference sequence). The CDR3 consists of 14 residues. Trimming cost V 8 bases and J 2 bases, with 15 bases left between them. The CDR3 is CASRLQGIQETQYF. In nucleotides, the CDR3 is TGTGCCAGCCGACTCCAGGGAATACAAGAGACCCAGTACTTC.

J is TRBJ1-5 and V is TRBV2; D is perhaps TRBD1 (5 bases). The CDR3 spans 13 residues. CDR1 and CDR2 from the germline V gene are SNHLY and FYNNEI. The V and J ends lost 1 base and 6 bases respectively, with 7 bases between them. The CDR3 region is CASSEGQRQPQHF. CDR3 in DNA: TGTGCCAGCAGTGAAGGACAGCGTCAGCCCCAGCATTTT.

This clone occurred once. This rearrangement joins TRBV5-1 to TRBJ2-7; D not certain. The V gene lost 3 bases and the J gene lost 0 bases, with 7 bases spanning the gap. The V gene's germline CDR1 is SGHRS and CDR2 YFSETQ. This CDR3 region has 13 residues. The CDR3 coding sequence is TGCGCCAGCAGCTCCTTGTCCTCCTACGAGCAGTACTTC. It specifies CASSSLSSYEQYF.

This clone was observed a few times. The genes are TRBV19 and TRBJ2-3; the D gene is possibly TRBD1 (6 bases). Deletions cut 7 bases from V and 0 bases from J, with 11 bases between. The length of the CDR3 is 14 residues. Per germline, CDR1 LNHDA and CDR2 SQIVND (reference sequence). For the CDR3, the DNA is TGTGCCAGTACCCCAGGGGCTAGCACAGATACGCAGTATTTT. Encoded protein: CASTPGASTDTQYF.

This clone appeared a few times. The J gene is TRBJ1-5, the V gene TRBV7-2; D may be TRBD1 (5 bases). V was clipped by 5 bases and J by 9 bases, with 17 bases between them. Germline V gene lookup returns CDR1 SGHTA and CDR2 FQGNSA. This CDR3 is 14 amino acids long. The CDR3 reads CASSPETGPRPQHF. In DNA, the CDR3 is TGTGCCAGCAGCCCAGAGACGGGGCCACGGCCCCAGCATTTT. Full variable domain (outside the CDR3, taken from reference TRBV7-2 and TRBJ1-5): GAGVSQSPSNKVTEKGKDVELRCDPISGHTALYWYRQSLGQGLEFLIYFQGNSAPDKSGLPSDRFSAERTGGSVSTLTIQRTQQEDSAVYLCASSPETGPRPQHFGDGTRLSIL.

This clone has only a few counts. This rearrangement joins TRBV5-1 to TRBJ1-3; tentative D call: TRBD1 (5 bases). Germline V gene sequence: CDR1 SGHRS, CDR2 YFSETQ. The germline V and J ends were trimmed by 1 base and 0 bases, with 8 bases remaining between them. There are 15 residues in the CDR3. The CDR3, as DNA: TGCGCCAGCAGCTTGCAGGGCGCCTCTGGAAACACCATATATTTT. Protein sequence: CASSLQGASGNTIYF.

This clone was found a few times. The chain is built from TRBV7-3 and TRBJ2-1, with D possibly being TRBD1 or TRBD2 (5 bases each). CDR1 SGHTA and CDR2 FQGTGA come from the germline V gene. This CDR3 has 16 amino acids. The germline V and J ends were trimmed by 1 base and 6 bases, with 16 bases remaining between them. CDR3 sequence reads: CASSLMGLAGGNEQFF. The CDR3 nucleotides are TGTGCCAGCAGCTTAATGGGGCTAGCAGGCGGCAATGAGCAGTTCTTC.

The rearrangement links TRBV5-1 to TRBJ2-5, with 7 bases that match TRBD1. Germline V CDR1 and CDR2: SGHRS, YFSETQ. The CDR3 has 13 amino acids. V dropped 4 bases and J dropped 3; count of bases not matched to a gene: 3. CDR3 bases: TGCGCCAGCAGCGGCGACAGGGAAGAGACCCAGTACTTC. It specifies CASSGDREETQYF.

The J gene is TRBJ1-5, the V gene TRBV12-5, with TRBD1 as a possible D gene (5 bases). Trimming left V 1 base short and J 6 bases short, with 13 bases between. Germline CDR1 and CDR2: LGHNT and FRNRAP. This CDR3 has 15 amino acids. The CDR3 DNA reads TGTGCTAGTGGTTTGGGACAGCTTCCCGGTCAGCCCCAGCATTTT. Protein product: CASGLGQLPGQPQHF.

CDR3 sequence reads: CAWSVHSDQPQHF. The CDR3 DNA reads TGTGCCTGGAGTGTACATTCTGATCAGCCCCAGCATTTT. The chain uses TRBV30 and TRBJ1-5, with D unresolved. With 0 bases removed from V and 5 bases from J, the gap between germline ends came to 8 bases. CDR1 is GTSNPN, CDR2 SVGIG, per germline (reference sequence). The CDR3 contains 13 residues. Supplemented by reference TRBV30 and TRBJ1-5, the full variable domain reads SQTIHQWPATLVQPVGSPLSLECTVEGTSNPNLYWYRQAAGRGLQLLFYSVGIGQISSEVPQNLSASRPQDRQFILSSKKLLLSDSGFYLCAWSVHSDQPQHFGDGTRLSIL.

Of note for this clone: The same CDR3 can be traced to other DNA sequences in this sample. The chain employs TRBV4-3 and TRBJ2-5; no clear D gene. The CDR3 is 14 amino acids. Germline V gene data show CDR1 as LGHNA and CDR2 as YSLEER. The V end was cut by 1 base, the J end by 2 bases, with 8 bases between. DNA of the CDR3: TGCGCCAGCAGCCAAGGCCTGGGGCAAGAGACCCAGTACTTC. As protein: CASSQGLGQETQYF.

The J gene is TRBJ1-1, the V gene TRBV18; D unresolved. The CDR3 loop spans 14 amino acids. V lost 2 bases and J lost 5, with 12 bases in between. Germline V gene lookup returns CDR1 KGHSH and CDR2 LQKENI. The CDR3 nucleotides read TGTGCCAGCTCACCATCCAGTTTTAGAACTGAAGCTTTCTTT. It codes for CASSPSSFRTEAFF.

This clone was recorded at least ten times. The gene calls are TRBV5-6 and TRBJ2-1; 14 nucleotides match TRBD2. Germline CDR1 reads SGHDT; CDR2 reads YYEEEE. Unmatched junction bases numbered 4, after V lost 6 bases and J lost 5 bases. This CDR3 spans 15 amino acids. DNA for the CDR3: TGTGCCAGCAACCCGGGACTAGCGGGGGACAATGAGCAGTTCTTC. This translates into CASNPGLAGDNEQFF.

This clone showed up just a few times. The rearrangement uses TRBV10-3 and TRBJ1-2; D might be TRBD1 (5 bases). Germline V gene lookup returns CDR1 ENHRY and CDR2 SYGVKD. V dropped 4 bases and J dropped 4 bases, with 7 bases sitting between them. CDR3 size: 12 residues. In DNA form, the CDR3 reads TGTGCCATCAGTGCAGACAGCTATGGCTACACCTTC. It encodes CAISADSYGYTF.

V is TRBV30 and J is TRBJ1-1; D is unclear. This CDR3 spans 11 amino acids. The V gene's germline CDR1 is GTSNPN and CDR2 SVGIG (reference sequence). V dropped 4 bases and J dropped 8 bases, with 11 bases sitting between them. CDR3 loop: CAWNVATEAFF. CDR3 DNA sequence: TGTGCCTGGAATGTAGCAACCGAAGCTTTCTTT. The variable domain in full, completed from reference TRBV30 and TRBJ1-1, reads SQTIHQWPATLVQPVGSPLSLECTVEGTSNPNLYWYRQAAGRGLQLLFYSVGIGQISSEVPQNLSASRPQDRQFILSSKKLLLSDSGFYLCAWNVATEAFFGQGTRLTVV.

This clone was seen only a few times. In DNA, the CDR3 is TGTGCCAGCAGCTACGGGGGAGCTAGCACAGATACGCAGTATTTT. This sequence encodes CASSYGGASTDTQYF. The rearrangement uses TRBV7-3 and TRBJ2-3, with D possibly matching TRBD2 (6 bases). The germline V gene encodes CDR1 SGHTA and CDR2 FQGTGA. This CDR3 contains 15 residues. V was cut by 4 bases and J by 0 bases, with 11 bases left in between.

The J gene is TRBJ1-1, the V gene TRBV29-1, with 7 bases lining up with TRBD1. V lost 7 bases and J lost 1; bases outside the gene matches: 6. This CDR3 is built from 13 residues. The V gene's germline CDR1 is SQVTM and CDR2 ANQGSEA. Here the CDR3 reads CSATGSGNTEAFF. CDR3 bases: TGCAGCGCGACAGGGTCTGGGAACACTGAAGCTTTCTTT.

This chain uses TRBV4-2 with TRBJ1-6; weak D call: TRBD1 (5 bases). From germline, CDR1 is LGHNA and CDR2 YNFKEQ. The CDR3 runs to 17 residues. Trimming pared 5 bases from V and 7 bases from J, leaving 21 bases between. CDR3 nucleotide sequence: TGTGCCAGCAGCAATATTTTGATCGGGACGGTAAATTCACCCCTCCACTTT. Amino acid sequence: CASSNILIGTVNSPLHF.

This clone has a handful of counts. For the CDR3, the DNA is TGTGCCTGGAGTGTACAGGCGATCGGCTATGGCTACACCTTC. It translates to CAWSVQAIGYGYTF. The chain uses TRBV30 and TRBJ1-2; D possibly corresponds to TRBD1 (5 bases). Germline V gene data show CDR1 as GTSNPN and CDR2 as SVGIG (reference sequence). The CDR3 is made up of 14 amino acids. V was shortened by 0 bases and J by 4 bases, with 12 bases between the two germline ends.

V and J are TRBV7-2 and TRBJ2-7, with a possible D match to TRBD1 (5 bases). Trimming took 5 bases from V and 3 from J, leaving 17 bases between them. Looked up from germline, CDR1 is SGHTA and CDR2 is FQGNSA. The CDR3 is 15 amino acids. This chain's CDR3 is CASSNGHVAVYEQYF. The CDR3 region has the DNA TGTGCCAGCAGCAACGGACACGTTGCAGTCTACGAGCAGTACTTC.

The chain carries TRBV30 and TRBJ2-1; D is unclear. V was cut by 0 bases and J by 2 bases, with 11 bases left in between. The CDR3 has 15 residues. The V gene's germline CDR1 is GTSNPN and CDR2 SVGIG (reference sequence). In nucleotides, the CDR3 is TGTGCCTGGAGTGTACACGGTGTTCCCTACAATGAGCAGTTCTTC. Residues: CAWSVHGVPYNEQFF.

The chain couples TRBV5-6 to TRBJ1-4; a weak D match, TRBD1 (5 bases). Trimming pared 6 bases from V and 8 bases from J, leaving 20 bases between. There are 15 residues in the CDR3. From germline, CDR1 is SGHDT and CDR2 YYEEEE. The DNA for the CDR3 is TGTGCCAGCACCCGTTACGAGGGGCCATCGGAAAAACTGTTTTTT. It specifies CASTRYEGPSEKLFF.

This clone was recorded a few times. The V and J genes are TRBV2 and TRBJ2-1; the match to TRBD1 covers 7 bases. V shed 7 bases, J shed 3 bases, and the junction held 9 bases outside the gene matches. Germline CDR1 SNHLY, CDR2 FYNNEI. There are 15 residues in the CDR3. The CDR3 DNA reads as TGTGCCAGCAAAAGGACAGGTGAACACTACAATGAGCAGTTCTTC. This sequence encodes CASKRTGEHYNEQFF.

This clone came up a few times. The chain carries TRBV29-1 and TRBJ1-1; no reliable D call. Germline loops: CDR1 SQVTM, CDR2 ANQGSEA. V was pared by 1 base and J by 1 base, with 4 bases between. This CDR3 region has 12 residues. The chain's CDR3 is CSVEGPNTEAFF. CDR3 DNA: TGCAGCGTTGAAGGGCCGAACACTGAAGCTTTCTTT.

This clone was seen once. The chain is built from TRBV5-1 and TRBJ2-5; TRBD2 aligns across 8 bases. The germline V gene encodes CDR1 SGHRS and CDR2 YFSETQ. The V and J ends lost 9 bases and 1 base, in that order; junction bases with no gene match: 14. The CDR3 is 16 amino acids. The CDR3 coding sequence is TGCGCCACCCAGCTTGGATCGGGGGGGGCCCAAGAGACCCAGTACTTC. Translation gives CATQLGSGGAQETQYF.

The rearrangement uses TRBV27 and TRBJ2-5; 7 bases agree with TRBD1. Germline V CDR1 and CDR2: MNHEY, SMNVEV (reference sequence). This CDR3 is built from 13 residues. J gave up 2 bases and V 5 bases, and 2 bases lay outside the gene matches. This chain's CDR3 is CASSPQGQETQYF. The DNA for the CDR3 is TGTGCCAGCAGTCCACAGGGGCAAGAGACCCAGTACTTC.

The chain couples TRBV9 to TRBJ2-5; no clear D. Trimming removed 0 bases from V and 5 bases from J, with 8 bases in between. The CDR3 has 13 amino acids. CDR1 is SGDLS and CDR2 is YYNGEE in the germline V gene. CDR3 amino acids: CASSVATGETQYF. The CDR3 bases are TGTGCCAGCAGCGTAGCTACCGGCGAGACCCAGTACTTC.

This clone was picked up many times. The V call is TRBV11-2, the J call TRBJ2-4; D not certain. Deletions cut 2 bases from V and 7 bases from J, with 9 bases between. Germline V CDR1 and CDR2: SGHAT, FQNNGV. This CDR3 region has 13 residues. The CDR3 is CASSLTVMNIQYF. CDR3 nucleotides: TGTGCCAGCAGCTTAACAGTTATGAACATTCAGTACTTC. The variable domain in full, completed from reference TRBV11-2 and TRBJ2-4, reads EAGVAQSPRYKIIEKRQSVAFWCNPISGHATLYWYQQILGQGPKLLIQFQNNGVVDDSQLPKDRFSAERLKGVDSTLKIQPAKLEDSAVYLCASSLTVMNIQYFGAGTRLSVL.

This clone has just a few counts. This chain connects TRBV7-9 to TRBJ2-4; 7 bases line up with TRBD2. This CDR3 comprises 13 residues. Trimming at V came to 3 bases and at J to 5 bases, leaving 1 base not matched to a gene. Germline V gene lookup returns CDR1 SEHNR and CDR2 FQNEAQ (reference sequence). CDR3 nucleotides: TGTGCCAGCAGCTTGGGAGGGCAAAACATTCAGTACTTC. Its translation: CASSLGGQNIQYF.